Only one count was recorded for the clone carrying this T cell receptor (beta chain). The germline V gene has CDR1 MDHEN and CDR2 SYDVKM. The CDR3 consists of 13 residues. The junction had 7 bases not matched to a gene; V was cut back by 9 bases and J by 7 bases. This entry belongs to a study of blood T cell repertoires in COVID-19. Study in general: The samples span acute and convalescent COVID-19 from the United States, Italy and Spain.

The data were produced by immunoSEQ multiplex PCR, yet TCRdb's version contains in-frame clones alone and is incomplete. The sample gives about 120,000 clones, approximately 82% of which show up once; about 8% is in the top ten. V and J are TRBV28 and TRBJ2-7; TRBD1 matches 12 bases. This sequence was found in a man aged 65 to 79 with active or convalescent COVID-19. The sample comprised peripheral blood. The CDR3, as DNA: TGTGCCAGTTGGGACAGGGGGCGCGAAGAGCAGTACTTC. Translating gives CASWDRGREEQYF.